This TCR beta chain derives from a study of identifying expanded T cells in peripheral blood. No infections or other immune events were documented during collection. Points from the study as a whole: Over two and four weeks, about 17 and 20 clones changed, versus 1.2 between replicates. Across healthy donors, higher total template counts meant significantly greater approximately two-week count variance.

This table comes from immunoSEQ multiplex PCR, and its TCRdb copy is limited to in-frame clones, with some not included. The sample includes 85,000 to 100,000 clones, roughly 88% of them seen just once. The CDR3 length is 13 residues. CDR1 and CDR2 from the germline V gene are MNHEY and SVGAGI. About this clone itself: Its target is unknown. Relative to the germline gene, one junction end is altered; a read error may explain this.

The sequencing input was blood. This clonotype originated in a person aged 18 to 75 in good health. V is TRBV6-5 and J is TRBJ1-1, with unresolved D. The CDR3: CASSFRENTEVFF. The CDR3 nucleotides are TGTGCCAGCAGTTTCAGAGAGAACACTGAAGTTTTCTTT.